This T cell receptor (beta chain) appears in the sequencing data of a study of blood T cell repertoires in COVID-19 (TCRdb year 2020). Regarding the research as a whole: Samples from collaborators originated in the United States, Italy and Spain and spanned both the acute and convalescent phases of COVID-19. The material from the prospective study consisted of cDNA or gDNA derived from T cells, B-cell-depleted T cells, or PBMCs. Subjects who had been exposed to COVID-19, were actively infected with it, or had recovered from it provided the deeply sampled blood TCRbeta repertoires that made up the dataset. The repertoires were released in a freely available public database intended as a resource for research on the immune response to SARS-CoV-2. Samples were obtained from the ongoing ImmuneRACE study (first 160 participants) and from about 1,300 subjects provided by 6 global collaborators. The sample metadata nearly always contained a de-identified subject ID, COVID-19 status, age in years and sex. HLA class I and class II types, where available, came from metadata supplied by the sample provider rather than from assay-based typing.

Beyond this particular receptor, the publication reports: How much clinical and demographic metadata was included differed by source and by participant, and the metadata was provided uncurated.

From a lookup of the germline V gene, CDR1 and CDR2 are SGHRS and YFSETQ. Deletion took 0 bases off V and 5 bases off J, with a span of 20 bases between the germline ends. The CDR3 runs 17 residues from the cysteine to the phenylalanine. Only the CDR3 region is kept as DNA, spanning 51 bases read in frame from base 1. One collaborating source in Seattle enrolled patients during active infection and followed them longitudinally through the course of disease. Each collaborating institution followed its own protocols to collect whole blood in K2EDTA tubes. For TCRbeta analysis, collaborators shipped samples in one of three forms: frozen whole blood, isolated PBMCs, or DNA extracted from either of those sample types. TCRbeta CDR3 regions were amplified from genomic DNA using the immunoSEQ Assay, a bias-controlled multiplex PCR. In the source study's methods: Nucleated cell counts per sample were estimated from amplification of reference gene primers within the assay. Sequence reads were collapsed and filtered to measure the absolute abundance of every unique TCRbeta CDR3 rearrangement. For each sample, productive Simpson clonality was calculated by taking the square root of Simpson's diversity index across productive rearrangements. Imported from immuneACCESS, the table was reduced by TCRdb to in-frame sequences with V and J called. These copies leave out some clones; in studies compared against another copy, an unresolved V gene accounts for under half, and the cause of the remainder is not known. From that table come the V and J calls and clone size; the DNA was used to work out D and trimming. The sample table shows about 150,000 clones, and around 85% are seen once. The top ten constitute approximately 8.1% of the sample.

As for this clone: Its antigen target is currently unknown. No qualities accompany the bases; no much larger clone lies one base away.

The receptor comes from a woman of 80 years or more with COVID-19, enrolled during active disease. The V and J segments used are TRBV5-1 and TRBJ2-5; the D gene is perhaps TRBD2, on 5 matching bases. Material: peripheral blood. In nucleotides, the sequence is TGCGCCAGCAGCTTGGAACCCGATCGGGGAATTTCGGAGACCCAGTACTTC. Its protein product is CASSLEPDRGISETQYF.